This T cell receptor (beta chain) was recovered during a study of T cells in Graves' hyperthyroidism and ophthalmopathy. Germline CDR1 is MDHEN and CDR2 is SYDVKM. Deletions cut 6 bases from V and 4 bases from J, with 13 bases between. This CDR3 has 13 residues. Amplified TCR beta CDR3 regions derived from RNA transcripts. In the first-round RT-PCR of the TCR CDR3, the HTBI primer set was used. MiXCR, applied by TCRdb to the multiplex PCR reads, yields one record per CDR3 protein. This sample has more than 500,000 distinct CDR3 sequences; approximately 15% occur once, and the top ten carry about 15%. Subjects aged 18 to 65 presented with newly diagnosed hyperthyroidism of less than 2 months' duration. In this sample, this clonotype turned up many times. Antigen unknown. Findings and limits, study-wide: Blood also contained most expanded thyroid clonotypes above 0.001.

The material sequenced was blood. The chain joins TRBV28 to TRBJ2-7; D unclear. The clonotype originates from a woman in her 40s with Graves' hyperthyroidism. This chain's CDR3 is CASRAGRQYEQYF. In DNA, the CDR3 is TGTGCCAGCAGGGCCGGACGGCAATACGAGCAGTACTTC.